One sample yielded the 3 T cell receptor beta chains listed below, sequenced in a study of blood T cells in healthy people across ages. With a J-beta primer mix and a sample-barcoded 5' primer, a second PCR ran 7 to 11 cycles. TCRdb re-analysed the 5' RACE reads in MiXCR, keeping a single row per CDR3 protein. This sample has around 1,500,000 distinct CDR3 sequences, with 28% found just once. What was sequenced was blood. The source is a woman between 25 and 40 years old in good health.

This clonotype was recorded a few times. The chain uses TRBV7-6 and TRBJ2-3; 8 bases match TRBD2. The CDR3 is 16 residues long. CDR1 and CDR2 (germline): SGHVS, FNYEAQ. Trimming removed 6 bases from V and 0 bases from J; junction bases left unmatched: 8. This chain's CDR3 is CASSYLAGISTDTQYF. As DNA, the CDR3 is TGTGCCAGCAGTTACCTAGCGGGTATAAGCACAGATACGCAGTATTTT. The full variable domain, completed using reference TRBV7-6 and TRBJ2-3, is GAGVSQSPRYKVTKRGQDVALRCDPISGHVSLYWYRQALGQGPEFLTYFNYEAQQDKSGLPNDRFSAERPEGSISTLTIQRTEQRDSAMYRCASSYLAGISTDTQYFGPGTRLTVL.

This clonotype was counted between two and nine times. The V call is TRBV5-6, the J call TRBJ2-7; D possibly corresponds to TRBD2 (5 bases). The germline V gene has CDR1 SGHDT and CDR2 YYEEEE. The CDR3 is 15 residues long. Trimming stripped 0 bases from V and 7 bases from J, with 17 bases between. CDR3 sequence (DNA): TGTGCCAGCAGCTTGGCGAGGGCCTCCTCATATGAGCAGTACTTC. Amino acid sequence: CASSLARASSYEQYF.

The chain employs TRBV27 and TRBJ1-1; D ambiguous. Trimming stripped 3 bases from V and 0 bases from J, with 11 bases between. There are 15 residues in the CDR3. CDR1 is MNHEY and CDR2 is SMNVEV in the germline V gene (reference sequence). CDR3 protein: CASSFSGTLNTEAFF. In DNA, the CDR3 is TGTGCCAGCAGTTTTTCGGGAACCTTGAACACTGAAGCTTTCTTT.